This T cell receptor beta chain was identified in a study of cytomegalovirus exposure and HLA in healthy donors. Study details: From 170 million or so T cells, an earlier analysis saw approximately 110 million unique TCR beta sequences.

Both 60 Vbeta primers and 13 Jbeta primers went into the PCR. Data came from immunoSEQ multiplex PCR; TCRdb stores just in-frame clones and leaves some out. The table includes about 160,000 clones, over 70% detected once. Study-wide results and caveats: Researchers reported in a later analysis that common viral pathogens appeared linked to several top clusters.

For this clone: Its antigen is currently unknown.

It was healthy bone marrow donors who served as donors. The specimen sequenced was PBMCs. The source of this sequence is a woman in her 50s in good health and CMV-seropositive.

CDR3 bases: TGTGCCAGCAGTGAAGACAGGGGGTTCTATGGCTACACCTTC. It translates to CASSEDRGFYGYTF. This chain uses TRBV2 with TRBJ1-2, with TRBD1 matching 8 bases. This CDR3 spans 14 amino acids. J was trimmed by 4 bases and V by 1 base; bases with no gene match: 2. CDR1 and CDR2 (germline): SNHLY, FYNNEI.